A selection of T cell receptor beta chains follows, all from one sample in a study of immune characterization of retroperitoneal liposarcoma. TCRdb passed the PCR reads through MiXCR, listing each CDR3 protein once. The sample has some 11,000 distinct CDR3 sequences; about 50% are singletons. Sequenced input: tumor tissue. The receptors stem from a female donor with retroperitoneal liposarcoma. The CDR3 runs from the conserved cysteine through the conserved F or W. D genes are given only for firm matches. Where a row states a size, it is once, few, many or the class of an expanded clone; other rows omit it.

TRBJ2-7 NA 12 TRBV12-3/TRBV12-4 NA TGTGCCAGCAGTTTGTACTCCGGCAAGCAGTACTTC CASSLYSGKQYF
TRBJ2-7 TRBD1 13 TRBV6-1 few TGTGCCAGCAGTGAAGGGGACAGGGGCGAGCAGTACTTC CASSEGDRGEQYF
TRBJ2-1 NA 12 TRBV11-2 NA TGTGCCAGCAGCTCTAGACAGTACGAGCAGTTCTTC CASSSRQYEQFF
TRBJ1-6 NA 15 TRBV6-1 NA TGTGCCAGCAGTCCGACAGTTTCGGGAAATTCACCCCTCCACTTT CASSPTVSGNSPLHF
TRBJ2-7 NA 13 TRBV6-1 few TGTGCCAGCAGTGACCGAGGGGACTACGAGCAGTACTTC CASSDRGDYEQYF
TRBJ2-7 NA 11 TRBV12-3/TRBV12-4 medium-sized TGTGCCAGCAGCCGCAACTACGAGCAGTACTTC CASSRNYEQYF
TRBJ1-1 NA 13 TRBV12-5 NA TGTGCTAGTGGTCTACGCCGGGGGACTGAAGCTTTCTTT CASGLRRGTEAFF
TRBJ2-1 TRBD2 15 TRBV11-2 NA TGTGCCAGCAGCTTACTAGCGGGGCCCCAAGAGACCCAGTTCTTC CASSLLAGPQETQFF
TRBJ2-7 TRBD2 18 TRBV7-8 NA TGTGCCAGCAGCTTAGTCCTAGCGGGGGGTTATATCTACAATGAGCAGTACTTC CASSLVLAGGYIYNEQYF
TRBJ2-7 TRBD2 14 TRBV11-3 NA TGTGCCAGCAGCGACCGGACTAGCGGGCTTGAGCAGTACTTC CASSDRTSGLEQYF
TRBJ2-1 NA 13 TRBV12-3/TRBV12-4 few TGTGCCAGCAGTCCCTCTAGGGTTCGTGAGCAGTTCTTC CASSPSRVREQFF
TRBJ2-2 NA 13 TRBV12-3/TRBV12-4 NA TGTGCCAGCAGTTTAGGGGTCGACGGGGAGCTGTTTTTT CASSLGVDGELFF
TRBJ2-7 TRBD1 17 TRBV27 NA TGTGCCAGCAGTTTATCTGAGCGTCCAGGGGGATCCTACGAGCAGTACTTC CASSLSERPGGSYEQYF
TRBJ2-1 TRBD2 15 TRBV6-1 medium-sized TGTGCCAGCAGTGAAACTAGCGGGGGTTACAATGAGCAGTTCTTC CASSETSGGYNEQFF
TRBJ2-3 NA 14 TRBV25-1 NA TGTGCCAGCAGTGCTTTGGGTCGCACAGATACGCAGTATTTT CASSALGRTDTQYF
TRBJ2-7 NA 12 TRBV11-3 NA TGTGCCAGCAGCTTAGTTCAATACGAGCAGTACTTC CASSLVQYEQYF
TRBJ2-4 TRBD1 16 TRBV6-5 NA TGTGCCAGCAGTCGAAATGACAGGGCCCTCGAAAACATTCAGTACTTC CASSRNDRALENIQYF
TRBJ1-4 NA 15 TRBV6-6 NA TGTGCCAGCAACGGACAGACTGCAACTAATGAAAAACTGTTTTTT CASNGQTATNEKLFF
TRBJ2-1 NA 15 TRBV27 NA TGTGCCAGCAGTTTATCCTTCCCGACGGTGGGGGAGCAGTTCTTC CASSLSFPTVGEQFF
TRBJ1-2 TRBD1 13 TRBV6-1 few TGTGCCAGCAGTCCACAGGGGAGCTATGGCTACACCTTC CASSPQGSYGYTF
TRBJ2-1 NA 12 TRBV6-5 NA TGTGCCAGCAGCCCGGGGGACAATGAGCAGTTCTTC CASSPGDNEQFF
TRBJ2-3 NA 14 TRBV6-6 NA TGTGCCAGCTCAACGGCAGGGGGCACAGATACGCAGTATTTT CASSTAGGTDTQYF
TRBJ2-5 TRBD2 17 TRBV6-1 medium-sized TGTGCCAGCAGTCGACGTACGGGACTAGCGGGCCAAGAGACCCAGTACTTC CASSRRTGLAGQETQYF
TRBJ1-6 NA 14 TRBV7-3 NA TGTGCCAGCAGCTTAACGGCAGAAACTTCACCCCTCCACTTT CASSLTAETSPLHF
TRBJ2-3 TRBD1 14 TRBV6-1 NA TGTGCCAGCAGACTAATCAGGGACAGAGATACGCAGTATTTT CASRLIRDRDTQYF
TRBJ2-1 NA 14 TRBV6-6 medium-sized TGTGCCAGCAGTTACCGACGCACGGGGGCGCCCCAGTTCTTC CASSYRRTGAPQFF
TRBJ2-1 TRBD1 17 TRBV11-1 NA TGTGCCAGCTCGAATAGAAAACAGGGGGCTCGCTACAATGAGCAGTTCTTC CASSNRKQGARYNEQFF
TRBJ2-2 NA 14 TRBV10-1 NA TGCGCCAGCAGTGGTTACGGGAACACCGGGGAGCTGTTTTTT CASSGYGNTGELFF
TRBJ2-7 TRBD2 16 TRBV7-2 few TGTGCCAGCAGCTCGCTGACTAGCGGGGCGACCTACGAGCAGTACTTC CASSSLTSGATYEQYF
TRBJ2-3 TRBD2 14 TRBV10-2 NA TGCGCCAGCACCCAGCGGGAGTACACAGATACGCAGTATTTT CASTQREYTDTQYF
TRBJ2-1 NA 13 TRBV12-3/TRBV12-4 NA TGTGCCAGCAGCCGAGGATCCTACAATGAGCAGTTCTTC CASSRGSYNEQFF
TRBJ2-1 NA 16 TRBV11-2 medium-sized TGTGCCAGCAGCTTAGCGGGGGTTAGCTACTACAATGAGCAGTTCTTC CASSLAGVSYYNEQFF
TRBJ1-5 TRBD1 14 TRBV12-3/TRBV12-4 NA TGTGCCAGCAGTATGACAGGGACCAATCAGCCCCAGCATTTT CASSMTGTNQPQHF
TRBJ2-5 TRBD1 15 TRBV10-3 NA TGTGCCATCAGTGAGTTAGGACAGGGGGGGCCCAAGCAGTACTTC CAISELGQGGPKQYF
TRBJ2-7 NA 13 TRBV6-1 medium-sized TGTGCCAGCAGTCAAAACTCCCGCTACGAGCAGTACTTC CASSQNSRYEQYF
TRBJ2-7 TRBD1 15 TRBV6-1 medium-sized TGTGCCAGCAGTGAACCGGGACAGGGCCTCTGGGAGCAGTACTTC CASSEPGQGLWEQYF
TRBJ2-1 TRBD2 16 TRBV10-3 NA TGTGCCATCAGTGATAGGGGACTAGCGGCGAACAATGAGCAGTTCTTC CAISDRGLAANNEQFF
TRBJ2-1 TRBD2 16 TRBV11-3 NA TGTGCCAGCAGCCCCCGTGGTCGGGGAGGGCCTCCTGAGCAGTTCTTC CASSPRGRGGPPEQFF
TRBJ2-1 TRBD2 12 TRBV7-9 medium-sized TGTGCCAGCAGCCCCCGGGGGGAGACCCAGTTCTTC CASSPRGETQFF
TRBJ2-1 NA 13 TRBV6-9 NA TGTGCCAGCAGGTACATGCCTACCTCCGAGCAGTTCTTC CASRYMPTSEQFF
TRBJ2-1 NA 16 TRBV12-3/TRBV12-4 many TGTGCCAGCAGTAGCTTTAGCGGCCTCTCCTACAATGAGCAGTTCTTC CASSSFSGLSYNEQFF
TRBJ2-1 TRBD2 16 TRBV11-2 few TGTGCCAGCAGCCCGCGGGGGGAGGGCTTCGCGGAGACCCAGTTCTTC CASSPRGEGFAETQFF
TRBJ2-1 TRBD2 15 TRBV20-1 NA TGCAGTGCTACCCCCGGGACTAGCGGCTACAATGAGCAGTTCTTC CSATPGTSGYNEQFF
TRBJ2-5 TRBD2 15 TRBV25-1 NA TGTGCCAGCAGTGAATCGACTAGCGGGCAAGAGACCCAGTACTTC CASSESTSGQETQYF
TRBJ2-1 NA 16 TRBV5-1 NA TGCGCCAGCAGCTTGGCCGGGGGCCCCACCGGGAATGAGCAGTTCTTC CASSLAGGPTGNEQFF
TRBJ2-1 NA 15 TRBV11-1 NA TGTGCCAGCAGCTTAGAATTTGCAGGGAACAATGAGCAGTTCTTC CASSLEFAGNNEQFF
TRBJ2-1 NA 19 TRBV7-2 NA TGTGCCAGCAGCTTAGGGGGACGGGACACTTTGAGCTCCTACAATGAGCAGTTCTTC CASSLGGRDTLSSYNEQFF
TRBJ1-5 NA 14 TRBV6-1 NA TGTGCCAGCAGTGTGGTAGGGGCTGATCAGCCCCAGCATTTT CASSVVGADQPQHF
TRBJ2-5 TRBD2 15 TRBV7-2 few TGTGCCAGCAGCCCAGATAGCGGGAGGTACAATGAGCAGTACTTC CASSPDSGRYNEQYF
TRBJ2-7 TRBD2 14 TRBV7-3 NA TGTGCCAGCAGCTCGGCTAGCGGGAACAATGAGCAGTACTTC CASSSASGNNEQYF